This T cell receptor (beta chain) stems from a study of T cells in localized non-small cell lung cancer (dated by TCRdb to about 2020). About the investigation overall: The study examined T cell repertoires in roughly 240 patients with early-stage NSCLC and compared tumors with uninvolved tumor-adjacent lungs. The cohort comprised 200 to 300 treatment-naïve NSCLC patients with resected, localized lung tumors. A mean age of around 69 years was recorded for the NSCLC patients, of whom around 120 were male and 95 to 110 were female. What the authors observed across the whole study: Of the top 100 tumor clones, a median of 57 were detected in paired uninvolved adjacent lung; approximately 28 were also among that lung's top 100. Longer overall survival was associated with higher T cell density in blood, whereas shorter survival was associated with higher clonality in adjacent lung. Because of the exploratory design, TCR variables were selected using unadjusted p-values without false-discovery rate correction. Uninvolved tumor-adjacent lung showed the highest T cell clonality, higher than tumor, which suggests more focused antigenic responses in the uninvolved tumor-adjacent lung. Multi-region tumor sequencing was not performed, so intratumor heterogeneity could not be excluded.

At diagnosis, tumor, uninvolved tumor-adjacent lung and peripheral blood were collected and then preserved as a mix of FFPE and fresh-frozen material. This clone came up a few times. The antigen it binds to is not known. Qualities for individual bases were not recorded, and no much larger clone is one base off. TCR beta CDR3 regions were sequenced from DNA using the immunoSEQ Assay. As for how the authors treated the data: To compute T cell density, TCR beta template counts were normalized to usable DNA, which was estimated by amplifying housekeeping genes. Using the preseqR package, richness was estimated by extrapolating to 120,000 templates for tissue samples and 400,000 templates for PBMC samples. Clonality was taken to be one minus Pielou's evenness. Tissue-enriched TCRs were identified through differential abundance testing performed on productive amino-acid clonotypes, with a minimum total count of 5 and an alpha of 0.1. The Jaccard Index and the Morisita Overlap Index were used to measure how much the repertoires overlapped between compartments. GLIPH grouped TCR beta CDR3s together with public tetramer-defined viral CDR3s, and a viral motif had to include at least three viral sequences and also show V-gene enrichment. TCRdb re-hosts the immuneACCESS table, in-frame sequences only. Its copies lack some clones; in the studies checked, an unresolved V gene accounts for under half of them, and the cause for the rest is not known. V, J and clone size are taken as reported in that table, and D and trimming were inferred from the DNA itself. Recorded for this sample are roughly 1,300 clones; under 20% of them occurred a single time. The ten most abundant clones make up approximately 17% of the sample.

From the cysteine up to the phenylalanine, the CDR3 has a length of 13 residues. The DNA shown is the 39-base CDR3, in frame from base 1. The V and J ends are trimmed by 3 bases and 1 base, leaving 10 bases between them. The germline V gene (reference sequence) provides CDR1 GTSNPN and CDR2 SVGIG. This clonotype was obtained from an older female donor with stage I squamous cell lung carcinoma. The chain is made from TRBV30 and TRBJ2-7, and possibly TRBD2, on 6 matching bases. Sequences were derived from lung tumor tissue, sampled before any cancer treatment. The DNA is TGTGCCTGGAGGATGGAGGGATCCTACGAGCAGTACTTC. Its protein product is CAWRMEGSYEQYF.